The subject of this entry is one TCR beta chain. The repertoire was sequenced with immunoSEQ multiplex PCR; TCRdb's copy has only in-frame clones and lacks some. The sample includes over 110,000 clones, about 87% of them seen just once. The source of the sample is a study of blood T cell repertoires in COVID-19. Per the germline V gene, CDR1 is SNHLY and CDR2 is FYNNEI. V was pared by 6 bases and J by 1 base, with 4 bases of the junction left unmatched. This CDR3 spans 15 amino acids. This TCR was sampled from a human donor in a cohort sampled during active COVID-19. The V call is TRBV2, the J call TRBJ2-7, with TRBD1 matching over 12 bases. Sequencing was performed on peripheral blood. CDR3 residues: CASRPGQGASYEQYF. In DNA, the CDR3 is TGTGCCAGCAGGCCGGGACAGGGGGCATCCTACGAGCAGTACTTC.